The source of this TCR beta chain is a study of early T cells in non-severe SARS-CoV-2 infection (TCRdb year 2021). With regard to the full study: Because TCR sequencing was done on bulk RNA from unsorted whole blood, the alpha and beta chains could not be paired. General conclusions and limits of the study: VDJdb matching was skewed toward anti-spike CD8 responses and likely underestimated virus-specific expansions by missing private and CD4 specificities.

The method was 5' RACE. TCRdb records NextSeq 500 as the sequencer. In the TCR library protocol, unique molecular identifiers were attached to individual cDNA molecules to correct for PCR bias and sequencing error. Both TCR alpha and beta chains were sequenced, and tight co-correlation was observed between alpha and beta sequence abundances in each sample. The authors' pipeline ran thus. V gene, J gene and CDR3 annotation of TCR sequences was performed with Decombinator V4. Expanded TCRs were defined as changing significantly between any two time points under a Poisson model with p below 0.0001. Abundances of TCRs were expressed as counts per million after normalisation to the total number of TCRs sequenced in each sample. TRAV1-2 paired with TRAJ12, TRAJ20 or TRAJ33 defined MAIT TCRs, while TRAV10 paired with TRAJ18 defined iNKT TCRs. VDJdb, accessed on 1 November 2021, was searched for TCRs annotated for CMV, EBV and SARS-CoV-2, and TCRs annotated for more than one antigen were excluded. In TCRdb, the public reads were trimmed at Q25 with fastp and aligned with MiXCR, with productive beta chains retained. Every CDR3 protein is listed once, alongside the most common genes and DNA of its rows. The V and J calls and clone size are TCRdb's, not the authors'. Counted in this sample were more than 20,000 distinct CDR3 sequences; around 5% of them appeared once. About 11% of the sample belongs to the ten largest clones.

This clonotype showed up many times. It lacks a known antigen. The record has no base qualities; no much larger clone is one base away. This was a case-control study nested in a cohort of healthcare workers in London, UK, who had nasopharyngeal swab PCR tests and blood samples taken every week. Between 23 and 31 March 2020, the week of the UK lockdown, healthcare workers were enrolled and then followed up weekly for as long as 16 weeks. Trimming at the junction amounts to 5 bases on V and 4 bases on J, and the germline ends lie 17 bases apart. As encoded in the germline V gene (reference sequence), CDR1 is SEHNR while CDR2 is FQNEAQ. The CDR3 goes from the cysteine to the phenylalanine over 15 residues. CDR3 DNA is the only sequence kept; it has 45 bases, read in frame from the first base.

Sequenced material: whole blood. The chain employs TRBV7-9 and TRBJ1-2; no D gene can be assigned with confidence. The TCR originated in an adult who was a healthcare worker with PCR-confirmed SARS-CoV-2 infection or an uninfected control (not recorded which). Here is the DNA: TGTGCCAGCAGCGGTGAAGGGCCCAAGGCCTATGGCTACACCTTC. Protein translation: CASSGEGPKAYGYTF.